The subject of this entry is one TCR beta chain. The antigen is undetermined. In the authors' methods: From ImmunoSEQ came sequences covering only the junction and carrying no quality scores, so filtering differed. The method was immunoSEQ multiplex PCR; TCRdb's version includes in-frame clones alone and lacks a portion of them. The V and J calls and clone size are taken from that table; D and trimming were inferred from the DNA. This table has more than 2,000,000 clones, approximately 95% appearing once. The sample is drawn from a study of shared clonotypes between healthy human individuals. The CDR3 covers 12 residues. Trimming took off 6 bases at V and 3 bases at J, with 11 bases between the two ends. Germline CDR1 and CDR2: SQVTM and ANQGSEA. Study observations and caveats: Some clonotypes were shared by all four sorted-subset donors, while others were not shared. The non-shared ones had lower generation probabilities than the shared ones. About 5.2% was the fraction of naive CD4 clonotypes found shared across several donors.

This rearrangement joins TRBV29-1 to TRBJ1-2; D is ambiguous. This TCR derives from a man aged 18 to 29 in good health. Some clones in this sample may be carry-over from other donors' samples. The sequenced sample consisted of naive CD4+ T cells from PBMCs. Subset defined: CD45RA+ positively selected. The CDR3 region is CSVRVGDYGYTF. The CDR3 nucleotides are TGCAGCGTGCGAGTCGGGGACTATGGCTACACCTTC.